This T cell receptor (beta chain) was sequenced during a study of shared T cell receptors in the human thymus (dated by TCRdb to the early 2020s). With respect to the entire study: The study investigated the way shared, self-reactive T-cell receptor alpha chains are produced in the human thymus.

Libraries were made using the immunoSEQ multiplex PCR assay. TCRdb took this table from immuneACCESS and kept in-frame rearrangements with V and J called. Such tables lack part of the clones; where checked against another copy, unresolved V genes explain under half of the gap, and the rest is unexplained. The sample table shows hundreds of thousands of clones, and over 90% are seen once. In total, the top ten clones hold approximately 0.02% of the sample. Including cysteine and phenylalanine, the CDR3 has 14 amino acids. Only the CDR3 DNA is retained, 42 bases long and in frame from the first base. CDR1 LNHDA and CDR2 SQIVND were looked up in the germline V gene (reference sequence). A distance of 12 bases separates the germline ends of V and J, which lose 7 bases and 3 bases respectively. As for this clone: No antigen is known for it. Base qualities are not at hand, and no much larger clone is one base apart.

The source of this sequence is a human donor. Sequencing used thymocytes. This chain is built from TRBV19 and TRBJ1-4; no confident D gene assignment can be made. Here the CDR3 is given as CASTRAGPNEKLFF. DNA sequence: TGTGCCAGTACAAGGGCAGGACCTAATGAAAAACTGTTTTTT.